Listed below are T cell receptor beta chains from one sample, sequenced in a study of T cell clones after liver transplantation. Sequencing used immunoSEQ multiplex PCR; TCRdb keeps in-frame clones, though not all of them. The sample has roughly 120,000 clones, roughly nine tenths seen once. The material was CD4+ T cells from blood, obtained 12 months after liver transplant. The receptors shown here come from a human patient who received a liver transplant. Some T cells may be provided by the graft donor. The CDR3 runs from the conserved cysteine through the conserved F or W. D genes are given only for firm matches. Clone size is not always given. Where it is, it says once, few, many or a class for expanded clones.

J: TRBJ2-1; D: .; V: TRBV9; size: .; CDR3: CASSVEWEPYNEQFF; DNA: TGTGCCAGCAGCGTAGAGTGGGAGCCCTACAATGAGCAGTTCTTC
J: TRBJ2-5; D: .; V: TRBV12-5; size: .; CDR3: CASGLDTSAQYF; DNA: TGTGCTAGTGGTTTGGACACATCGGCCCAGTACTTC
J: TRBJ2-1; D: TRBD2; V: TRBV5-4; size: .; CDR3: CASSLEIAGGYNEQFF; DNA: TGTGCCAGCAGCTTGGAAATAGCGGGAGGCTACAATGAGCAGTTCTTC
J: TRBJ1-1; D: TRBD1; V: TRBV19; size: .; CDR3: CASKGQGEPEAFF; DNA: TGTGCCAGTAAAGGACAGGGTGAACCTGAAGCTTTCTTT
J: TRBJ2-3; D: TRBD2; V: TRBV9; size: .; CDR3: CASRRTSGTTDTQYF; DNA: TGTGCCAGCAGGAGGACTAGCGGGACCACAGATACGCAGTATTTT
J: TRBJ1-1; D: .; V: TRBV6-1; size: .; CDR3: CASRLSDTEAFF; DNA: TGTGCCAGCCGTTTATCCGACACTGAAGCTTTCTTT
J: TRBJ2-7; D: TRBD1; V: TRBV5-1; size: once; CDR3: CASSTGQGNYEQYF; DNA: TGCGCCAGCAGCACGGGACAGGGGAACTACGAGCAGTACTTC
J: TRBJ2-4; D: .; V: TRBV9; size: .; CDR3: CASSPAKGGRGKNIQYF; DNA: TGTGCCAGCAGCCCAGCGAAGGGGGGGAGAGGCAAAAACATTCAGTACTTC
J: TRBJ2-7; D: TRBD2; V: TRBV11-3; size: .; CDR3: CASSLATSGGPYEQYF; DNA: TGTGCCAGCAGCTTAGCCACTAGCGGGGGGCCCTACGAGCAGTACTTC
J: TRBJ2-1; D: .; V: TRBV15; size: .; CDR3: CATSRDLAHEQFF; DNA: TGTGCCACCAGCAGGGACTTGGCGCATGAGCAGTTCTTC
J: TRBJ2-1; D: TRBD2; V: TRBV7-9; size: .; CDR3: CASSLALAGQYNEQFF; DNA: TGTGCCAGCAGCTTAGCACTAGCGGGACAATACAATGAGCAGTTCTTC
J: TRBJ2-2; D: .; V: TRBV4-3; size: .; CDR3: CASSQLAFANTGELFF; DNA: TGCGCCAGCAGCCAACTAGCGTTCGCGAACACCGGGGAGCTGTTTTTT
J: TRBJ2-5; D: .; V: TRBV19; size: once; CDR3: CASSIYGAGLQETQYF; DNA: TGTGCCAGTAGTATTTATGGGGCGGGGCTTCAAGAGACCCAGTACTTC
J: TRBJ2-1; D: .; V: TRBV5-8; size: .; CDR3: CASSLGGSNNEQFF; DNA: TGTGCCAGCAGCTTGGGGGGGTCCAACAATGAGCAGTTCTTC
J: TRBJ2-7; D: .; V: TRBV7-9; size: .; CDR3: CASSLQGSSYEQYF; DNA: TGTGCCAGCAGCTTACAGGGGTCCTCCTACGAGCAGTACTTC
J: TRBJ2-1; D: TRBD2; V: TRBV5-1; size: .; CDR3: CASSPGLAGGSTYNEQFF; DNA: TGCGCCAGCAGTCCGGGACTAGCGGGAGGGAGTACCTACAATGAGCAGTTCTTC
J: TRBJ2-2; D: .; V: TRBV6-5; size: .; CDR3: CASSYGDSIYTGELFF; DNA: TGTGCCAGCAGTTATGGCGACAGCATATACACCGGGGAGCTGTTTTTT
J: TRBJ1-2; D: .; V: TRBV5-5; size: .; CDR3: CASSSGLSPNYGYTF; DNA: TGTGCCAGCAGCTCCGGCCTCAGCCCTAACTATGGCTACACCTTC
J: TRBJ1-1; D: TRBD1; V: TRBV12-5; size: .; CDR3: CASGLGTGGNTEAFF; DNA: TGTGCTAGTGGTTTGGGGACAGGGGGGAACACTGAAGCTTTCTTT
J: TRBJ1-5; D: .; V: TRBV28; size: .; CDR3: CASTYDPNQPQHF; DNA: TGTGCCAGCACCTATGACCCCAATCAGCCCCAGCATTTT
J: TRBJ2-5; D: .; V: TRBV7-3; size: .; CDR3: CASSLGQTGRETQYF; DNA: TGTGCCAGCAGCTTAGGTCAAACAGGGAGAGAGACCCAGTACTTC
J: TRBJ2-3; D: TRBD1; V: TRBV7-6; size: .; CDR3: CASSSGQGSSDTQYF; DNA: TGTGCCAGCAGCTCGGGACAGGGTTCGTCAGATACGCAGTATTTT
J: TRBJ1-1; D: TRBD1; V: TRBV2; size: .; CDR3: CASMDGAGGGWAEAFF; DNA: TGTGCCAGCATGGATGGGGCAGGGGGCGGATGGGCTGAAGCTTTCTTT
J: TRBJ2-1; D: .; V: TRBV27; size: .; CDR3: CASSLGDWTYNEQFF; DNA: TGTGCCAGCAGTTTAGGGGACTGGACCTACAATGAGCAGTTCTTC
J: TRBJ1-2; D: TRBD1; V: TRBV5-1; size: .; CDR3: CASSPGQASMYGYTF; DNA: TGCGCCAGCAGCCCGGGACAGGCCTCTATGTATGGCTACACCTTC
J: TRBJ2-2; D: .; V: TRBV9; size: .; CDR3: CASSERQYTGELFF; DNA: TGTGCCAGCAGCGAGAGACAGTACACCGGGGAGCTGTTTTTT
J: TRBJ2-1; D: TRBD2; V: TRBV29-1; size: .; CDR3: CSVEGRDYSYNEQFF; DNA: TGCAGCGTTGAGGGCCGGGACTACTCCTACAATGAGCAGTTCTTC
J: TRBJ1-4; D: .; V: TRBV6-4; size: .; CDR3: CASSRVSNEKLFF; DNA: TGTGCCAGCAGCCGAGTTTCTAATGAAAAACTGTTTTTT
J: TRBJ2-7; D: .; V: TRBV28; size: .; CDR3: CASSRPGYEQYF; DNA: TGTGCCAGCAGCCGACCGGGGTACGAGCAGTACTTC
J: TRBJ1-1; D: .; V: TRBV6-1; size: .; CDR3: CASSEQAVTEAFF; DNA: TGTGCCAGCAGTGAACAAGCTGTCACTGAAGCTTTCTTT
J: TRBJ1-3; D: .; V: TRBV6-6; size: .; CDR3: CASSYSAEPGNTIYF; DNA: TGTGCCAGCAGTTACTCCGCAGAGCCTGGAAACACCATATATTTT
J: TRBJ1-1; D: TRBD1; V: TRBV5-1; size: .; CDR3: CASSFTGANTEAFF; DNA: TGCGCCAGCAGCTTTACAGGGGCGAACACTGAAGCTTTCTTT